This T cell receptor (beta chain) emerged from a study of Graves' ophthalmopathy and Graves' hyperthyroidism. Whole-study findings and limits: A majority of expanded thyroid clonotypes exceeding 0.001 frequency were likewise present in blood.

CDR1 GTSNPN and CDR2 SVGIG come from the germline V gene (reference sequence). V gave up 6 bases and J gave up 6 bases, with 20 bases separating them. This CDR3 comprises 14 residues. CDR3 regions of TCR beta were amplified from RNA transcripts. HTBI primers were employed in first-round RT-PCR, then a second-round multiplex PCR followed. Via MiXCR, TCRdb re-called the multiplex PCR reads, giving one row per CDR3 protein. The data contain fewer than 650,000 distinct CDR3 sequences, 22% of them singletons. Remarks on this clonotype: The antigen is not known.

This chain joins TRBV30 and TRBJ1-1; D is undetermined. This clonotype was obtained from a woman younger than 30 with stable Graves' hyperthyroidism. Some clones in this sample may be carry-over from other donors' samples. The specimen was peripheral blood. CDR3 DNA: TGTGCCTGCCTCCTACGGGGTAAGGAATCTGAAGCTTTCTTT. This codes for CACLLRGKESEAFF.